This TCR beta chain was found in a study of shared clonotypes between healthy human individuals. Study outcomes and limitations: Naive CD4 clonotype sharing across several donors was about 5%. Generation probability values for non-shared clonotypes were lower than those for clonotypes shared by all four donors.

Each replicate PCR on the sorted subsets used 200 to 250 ng DNA (roughly 27,000 T cell genomes). Generated by immunoSEQ multiplex PCR, the TCRdb table keeps only in-frame clones and is missing some. The sample gives more than 1.2 million clones, approximately 98.5% of which show up once; 0.36% is in the top ten. In regard to this clone: Its antigen remains unknown.

Everyone who donated was a Caucasian adult who lived in Nashville, Tennessee. Germline CDR1 is MNHEY and CDR2 is SVGAGI. The CDR3 extends over 15 amino acids. V was trimmed by 2 bases and J by 1 base, leaving 11 bases between them. This receptor was taken from a man aged 30-40 years in good health. V gene TRBV6-5 combines with J gene TRBJ2-5, with D possibly being TRBD2 (6 bases). The specimen sequenced was naive CD4+ T cells sorted from blood. Subset defined: CD45RA+ positively selected. CDR3 DNA sequence: TGTGCCAGCAGTTACCTTACGGGGGTCCAAGAGACCCAGTACTTC. Its protein is CASSYLTGVQETQYF.